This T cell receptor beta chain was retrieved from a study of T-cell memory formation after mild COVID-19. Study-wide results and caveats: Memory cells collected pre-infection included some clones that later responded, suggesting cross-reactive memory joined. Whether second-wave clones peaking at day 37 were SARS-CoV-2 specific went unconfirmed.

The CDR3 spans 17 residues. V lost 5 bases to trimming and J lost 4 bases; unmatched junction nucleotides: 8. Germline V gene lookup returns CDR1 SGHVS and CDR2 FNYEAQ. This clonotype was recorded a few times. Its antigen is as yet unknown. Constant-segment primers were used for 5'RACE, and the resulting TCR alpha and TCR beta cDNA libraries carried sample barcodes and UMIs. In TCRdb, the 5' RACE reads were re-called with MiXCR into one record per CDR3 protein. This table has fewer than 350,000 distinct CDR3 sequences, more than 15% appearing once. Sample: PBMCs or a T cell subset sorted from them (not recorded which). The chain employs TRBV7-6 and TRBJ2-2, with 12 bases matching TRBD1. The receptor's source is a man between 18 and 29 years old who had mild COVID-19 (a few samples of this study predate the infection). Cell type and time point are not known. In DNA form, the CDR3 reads TGTGCCAGCAGCCAAAGAGGGACAGGGGGCATCACCGGGGAGCTGTTTTTT. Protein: CASSQRGTGGITGELFF.